Below are 30 T cell receptor beta chains sequenced from a single sample in a study of OX40 agonist ivuxolimab in advanced cancers. TCRdb's copy holds only in-frame clones and misses some; the assay was immunoSEQ multiplex PCR. The sample has approximately 80,000 clones, about 82% seen once. The sequencing here drew on CD4+ or CD8+ T cells sorted from blood, taken in a trial of the OX40 agonist ivuxolimab. All receptors derive from an adult with an advanced solid tumor such as melanoma, head and neck, liver or kidney cancer.

J is TRBJ1-2 and V is TRBV10-3; 9 bases align to TRBD1. The CDR3 contains 15 residues. Germline V gene lookup returns CDR1 ENHRY and CDR2 SYGVKD. J was trimmed by 9 bases and V by 3 bases; bases with no gene match: 11. The CDR3 bases are TGTGCCATCAGTGAAGGGACAGGGTCTTTAGTACGCTACACCTTC. Its protein product is CAISEGTGSLVRYTF.

V is TRBV18 and J is TRBJ1-1; TRBD1 matches at 10 bases. The CDR3 has 16 amino acids. J lost 4 bases, V lost 3 bases, and 8 bases had no gene match. The germline V gene encodes CDR1 KGHSH and CDR2 LQKENI. CDR3 sequence reads: CASSPTTGGSGTEAFF. CDR3 DNA: TGTGCCAGCTCACCGACGACAGGGGGCAGTGGCACTGAAGCTTTCTTT.

The chain is built from TRBV7-2 and TRBJ1-3, with D perhaps matching TRBD1 (5 bases). Trimming cost V 5 bases and J 0 bases, with 17 bases left between them. The CDR3 loop spans 17 amino acids. Per the germline V gene, CDR1 is SGHTA and CDR2 is FQGNSA. CDR3 residues: CASSPGGAALSGNTIYF. In DNA, the CDR3 is TGTGCCAGCAGCCCAGGAGGGGCGGCGCTCTCTGGAAACACCATATATTTT.

As concerns this clone: Its ends do not fully match the called genes, so a read error is possible. The rearrangement links TRBV7-7 to TRBJ2-2; 7 bases are shared with TRBD1. There are 15 residues in the CDR3. Germline V CDR1 and CDR2: SSHAT, FNYEAQ (reference sequence). CDR3 sequence reads: CASSPGGSRTGELFF. The DNA of the CDR3 is TGTGCTAGCAGTCCAGGGGGAAGTAGGACCGGGGAGCTGTTTTTT.

CDR3 DNA sequence: TGTGCCAGCAGCCCCGCGGCGGGGACCTCCTACGAGCAGTACTTC. Translation gives CASSPAAGTSYEQYF. V is TRBV13 and J is TRBJ2-7, with TRBD2 as a possible D gene (6 bases). Trimming stripped 5 bases from V and 0 bases from J, with 14 bases between. This CDR3 spans 15 amino acids. CDR1 and CDR2 from the germline V gene are PRHDT and FYEKMQ (reference sequence).

The genes are TRBV4-3 and TRBJ2-7; D may match TRBD1 or TRBD2 (5 bases each). In germline, CDR1 is LGHNA, CDR2 YSLEER. This CDR3 is built from 16 residues. Deletions cut 0 bases from V and 4 bases from J, with 16 bases between. The DNA of the CDR3 is TGCGCCAGCAGCCAAGAAACCGGGACCTCCGGTTACGAGCAGTACTTC. Amino acid sequence: CASSQETGTSGYEQYF.

V gene TRBV7-6 combines with J gene TRBJ2-1, with 10 bases fitting TRBD2. J lost 6 bases, V lost 0 bases, and 5 bases had no gene match. The germline V gene has CDR1 SGHVS and CDR2 FNYEAQ. CDR3 length: 16 residues. CDR3 in amino acids: CASSLAAGGLGNEQFF. CDR3 nucleotide sequence: TGTGCCAGCAGCTTAGCAGCGGGGGGGCTGGGCAATGAGCAGTTCTTC. Using reference TRBV7-6 and TRBJ2-1 for the parts outside the CDR3, the full variable domain is GAGVSQSPRYKVTKRGQDVALRCDPISGHVSLYWYRQALGQGPEFLTYFNYEAQQDKSGLPNDRFSAERPEGSISTLTIQRTEQRDSAMYRCASSLAAGGLGNEQFFGPGTRLTVL.

About this clone: Its ends do not fully match the called genes, so a read error is possible. The V and J genes are TRBV2 and TRBJ2-1; no definite D call. Germline CDR1 SNHLY, CDR2 FYNNEI. This CDR3 is built from 15 residues. CDR3 coding DNA: TGTGCCAGTAGTGAGGTCCCGGACGCCTACAATGAGCAGTTCTTC. Protein sequence: CASSEVPDAYNEQFF. Looking up the rest from reference TRBV2 and TRBJ2-1 gives the full variable domain: EPEVTQTPSHQVTQMGQEVILRCVPISNHLYFYWYRQILGQKVEFLVSFYNNEISEKSEIFDDQFSVERPDGSNFTLKIRSTKLEDSAMYFCASSEVPDAYNEQFFGPGTRLTVL.

The DNA of the CDR3 is TGTGCCAGCAGCTTAGGACAGTCTAATGAAAAACTGTTTTTT. It specifies CASSLGQSNEKLFF. This rearrangement joins TRBV7-2 to TRBJ1-4; possible D gene TRBD1, 5 bases. The CDR3 has 14 amino acids. V was clipped by 1 base and J by 3 bases, with 6 bases between them. Germline V gene sequence: CDR1 SGHTA, CDR2 FQGNSA.

V usage is TRBV5-4 and J usage is TRBJ2-2, with a possible D match to TRBD1 (5 bases). The V end was cut by 4 bases, the J end by 9 bases, with 16 bases between. Germline V gene lookup returns CDR1 SGHNT and CDR2 YYREEE (reference sequence). The CDR3 length is 14 residues. CDR3 sequence reads: CASSPFRVPRELFF. As DNA, the CDR3 is TGTGCCAGCAGCCCCTTCAGGGTTCCTAGGGAGCTGTTTTTT. Full variable domain (remainder filled in from reference TRBV5-4 and TRBJ2-2): ETGVTQSPTHLIKTRGQQVTLRCSSQSGHNTVSWYQQALGQGPQFIFQYYREEENGRGNFPPRFSGLQFPNYSSELNVNALELDDSALYLCASSPFRVPRELFFGEGSRLTVL.

The V gene is TRBV7-9, the J gene TRBJ2-7; 8 nucleotides match TRBD2. This CDR3 contains 14 residues. Per the germline V gene, CDR1 is SEHNR and CDR2 is FQNEAQ (reference sequence). The junction had 6 bases not matched to a gene; V was cut back by 4 bases and J by 4 bases. The CDR3 region is CASSSGLATYEQYF. The DNA of the CDR3 is TGTGCCAGCAGCTCTGGACTAGCCACGTACGAGCAGTACTTC.

Only one count was recorded for this clone. The gene calls are TRBV9 and TRBJ2-3, with D maybe TRBD2 (6 bases). Germline-derived CDR1 and CDR2 are SGDLS and YYNGEE. The length of the CDR3 is 15 residues. The V end lost 2 bases, the J end lost 2 bases, and 12 bases lay between the germline ends. The CDR3 loop reads CASSVSIADTDTQYF. CDR3 bases: TGTGCCAGCAGCGTGTCAATAGCGGACACAGATACGCAGTATTTT.

The gene calls are TRBV9 and TRBJ2-1; tentatively, D is TRBD1 (6 bases). V lost 4 bases and J lost 0, with 20 bases in between. The CDR3 runs 18 residues. CDR1 and CDR2 from the germline V gene are SGDLS and YYNGEE. In nucleotides, the CDR3 is TGTGCCAGCAGCACCGGGACACTTAGTACGAGCTCCTACAATGAGCAGTTCTTC. Its protein is CASSTGTLSTSSYNEQFF. The full variable domain, with the rest looked up from reference TRBV9 and TRBJ2-1, is DSGVTQTPKHLITATGQRVTLRCSPRSGDLSVYWYQQSLDQGLQFLIQYYNGEERAKGNILERFSAQQFPDLHSELNLSSLELGDSALYFCASSTGTLSTSSYNEQFFGPGTRLTVL.

CDR3 bases: TGTGCCAGCAGTGAACTCCGCAGTTCCACCGGGGAGCTGTTTTTT. This encodes CASSELRSSTGELFF. The chain links TRBV2 to TRBJ2-2, with D unresolved. The CDR3 length is 15 residues. Per germline, CDR1 SNHLY and CDR2 FYNNEI. V was trimmed by 2 bases and J by 4 bases, leaving 11 bases between them.

J is TRBJ2-3 and V is TRBV9; perhaps TRBD1 as D (6 bases). The V gene lost 5 bases and the J gene lost 0 bases, with 16 bases spanning the gap. Germline CDR1 and CDR2: SGDLS and YYNGEE. The CDR3 totals 16 residues. CDR3: CASSKKGVPSTDTQYF. The CDR3 DNA reads as TGTGCCAGCAGTAAGAAGGGGGTCCCCAGCACAGATACGCAGTATTTT.

The chain has TRBV2 and TRBJ1-1; tentative D call: TRBD1 (5 bases). Deletions cut 4 bases from V and 6 bases from J, with 15 bases between. The germline CDR1 and CDR2 sequences are SNHLY and FYNNEI. CDR3 size: 14 residues. CDR3: CASSVGTPSPEAFF. The DNA for the CDR3 is TGTGCCAGCAGTGTTGGGACCCCCAGCCCTGAAGCTTTCTTT.

V is TRBV29-1 and J is TRBJ2-2; the D is unclear. V was clipped by 4 bases and J by 7 bases, with 13 bases between them. Germline V gene lookup returns CDR1 SQVTM and CDR2 ANQGSEA. This CDR3 has 13 residues. CDR3 loop: CSVGVQMLGELFF. DNA for the CDR3: TGCAGCGTTGGTGTACAAATGCTCGGGGAGCTGTTTTTT.

This clone was seen more than once but under ten times. The rearrangement uses TRBV27 and TRBJ1-1; 9 bases line up with TRBD1. V lost 6 bases to trimming and J lost 5 bases; unmatched junction nucleotides: 4. The CDR3 is made up of 13 amino acids. From germline, CDR1 is MNHEY and CDR2 SMNVEV (reference sequence). CDR3 sequence reads: CASRWTGETEAFF. CDR3 in DNA: TGTGCCAGCAGGTGGACAGGGGAAACTGAAGCTTTCTTT.

This clone was observed a single time. The chain couples TRBV6-5 to TRBJ1-4; weak D call: TRBD1 (6 bases). This CDR3 has 14 residues. V dropped 5 bases and J dropped 0 bases, with 7 bases sitting between them. The germline gives CDR1 MNHEY, CDR2 SVGAGI. Here the CDR3 reads CASSRTATNEKLFF. The CDR3 coding sequence is TGTGCCAGCAGTCGGACAGCAACTAATGAAAAACTGTTTTTT.

The CDR3 loop reads CASSPHGGEVGELFF. CDR3 DNA sequence: TGTGCCAGCAGCCCCCACGGGGGTGAGGTCGGGGAGCTGTTTTTT. The chain is built from TRBV9 and TRBJ2-2, with D perhaps matching TRBD2 (6 bases). The CDR3 is 15 amino acids. The V gene's germline CDR1 is SGDLS and CDR2 YYNGEE. Trimming took 4 bases from V and 7 from J, leaving 17 bases between them.

This rearrangement joins TRBV7-9 to TRBJ1-2; D unclear. Germline V gene sequence: CDR1 SEHNR, CDR2 FQNEAQ (reference sequence). V was shortened by 6 bases and J by 3 bases, with 11 bases between the two germline ends. This CDR3 contains 13 residues. CDR3 residues: CASSFPPDYGYTF. The DNA for the CDR3 is TGTGCCAGCAGTTTTCCCCCCGACTATGGCTACACCTTC.

The chain recombines TRBV7-9 with TRBJ2-7; 7 bases line up with TRBD1. V dropped 1 base and J dropped 2; count of bases not matched to a gene: 2. Germline V gene sequence: CDR1 SEHNR, CDR2 FQNEAQ (reference sequence). CDR3 length: 14 residues. The CDR3 protein is CASSLEGTAYEQYF. CDR3 sequence (DNA): TGTGCCAGCAGCTTAGAGGGGACAGCCTACGAGCAGTACTTC.

The chain combines TRBV5-1 with TRBJ1-2, with D maybe TRBD1 (5 bases). Germline assignment: CDR1 SGHRS and CDR2 YFSETQ. V was pared by 4 bases and J by 3 bases, with 13 bases between. This CDR3 region has 14 residues. The CDR3 sequence: CASSPAGSDYGYTF. The CDR3 DNA is TGCGCCAGCAGCCCGGCAGGGTCGGACTATGGCTACACCTTC.

This rearrangement joins TRBV7-2 to TRBJ2-5, with D unclear. Trimming removed 5 bases from V and 5 bases from J, with 18 bases in between. This CDR3 is built from 15 residues. CDR1 is SGHTA, CDR2 FQGNSA, per germline. CDR3 in amino acids: CASSLSLASGETQYF. CDR3 nucleotides: TGTGCCAGCAGCCTATCATTAGCCTCCGGTGAGACCCAGTACTTC. The variable domain in full, completed from reference TRBV7-2 and TRBJ2-5, reads GAGVSQSPSNKVTEKGKDVELRCDPISGHTALYWYRQSLGQGLEFLIYFQGNSAPDKSGLPSDRFSAERTGGSVSTLTIQRTQQEDSAVYLCASSLSLASGETQYFGPGTRLLVL.

This clone came up once. V usage is TRBV5-4 and J usage is TRBJ1-2; the D is unclear. The V end lost 3 bases, the J end lost 2 bases, and 11 bases lay between the germline ends. The V gene's germline CDR1 is SGHNT and CDR2 YYREEE (reference sequence). The CDR3 length is 14 residues. Here the CDR3 DNA reads TGTGCCAGCAGCTCGCTGGCGAGGAACTATGGCTACACCTTC. This encodes CASSSLARNYGYTF.

The chain joins TRBV11-1 to TRBJ2-3; unclear D gene. The CDR3 covers 13 residues. Germline CDR1 SGHAT, CDR2 FQDESV (reference sequence). Trimming cost V 5 bases and J 4 bases, with 10 bases left between them. The CDR3 DNA reads TGTGCCAGCAGCCCTACCGACCCAGATACGCAGTATTTT. Its translation is CASSPTDPDTQYF.

The V gene is TRBV7-2, the J gene TRBJ1-6, with D perhaps TRBD1 (5 bases). The CDR3 contains 15 residues. Germline V gives CDR1 SGHTA, CDR2 FQGNSA. Trimming removed 1 base at V and 4 bases at J, with 8 bases between. The CDR3 nucleotides read TGTGCCAGCAGCTTAGATCAGGGATATAATTCACCCCTCCACTTT. As protein: CASSLDQGYNSPLHF.

This clone appeared once. The rearrangement links TRBV6-5 to TRBJ2-7; D is possibly TRBD1 or TRBD2 (5 bases each). The CDR3 has 15 residues. Trimming cost V 6 bases and J 0 bases, with 15 bases left between them. Germline V gene lookup returns CDR1 MNHEY and CDR2 SVGAGI. Here the CDR3 reads CASRIRDVDSYEQYF. Written as DNA, the CDR3 is TGTGCCAGCAGGATACGGGACGTCGACTCCTACGAGCAGTACTTC.

The CDR3 sequence is CASSHLAAEPRNYGYTF. CDR3 in DNA: TGCGCCAGCAGCCACCTCGCGGCGGAACCAAGAAACTATGGCTACACCTTC. The rearrangement uses TRBV4-3 and TRBJ1-2; no definite D call. Germline values: CDR1 LGHNA, CDR2 YSLEER. The CDR3 has 17 residues. Trimming took 3 bases from V and 2 from J, leaving 19 bases between them.

This chain connects TRBV6-1 to TRBJ1-3; 8 nucleotides line up with TRBD1. The CDR3 is 14 residues long. The germline V gene has CDR1 MNHNS and CDR2 SASEGT. J gave up 2 bases and V 6 bases, and 3 bases lay outside the gene matches. Here the CDR3 reads CASRTGGAGNTIYF. CDR3 coding DNA: TGTGCCAGCAGAACAGGGGGTGCTGGAAACACCATATATTTT.